The clone carrying this T cell receptor beta chain was recorded many times. What it binds is unknown. The germline V gene encodes CDR1 SGHTA and CDR2 FQGNSA. V shed 8 bases and J 7 bases; nucleotides not matched to a gene: 8. The CDR3 consists of 14 residues. These data originate in a study of T cells after yellow fever vaccination. At the level of the study: Fractions of low cell number were prepared using SMART-Seq v4 Ultra Low Input.

TCR cDNA was made by 5'RACE template switching, adding a universal primer site and UMIs. A single record per CDR3 protein comes from TCRdb applying MiXCR to the 5' RACE reads. The data contain some 250,000 distinct CDR3 sequences, 3.6% of them singletons. Study-level results: It was a weaker secondary response, yet one that peaked faster, at day 5 versus 15. Bulk-population clonotypes that are abundant could appear as contaminants in FACS-sorted repertoires.

Specimen: PBMCs, collected 15 days after the yellow fever booster vaccination. The receptor comes from a man aged 18 to 29 who received the YFV17D yellow fever vaccine. The chain couples TRBV7-2 to TRBJ2-5; TRBD2 matches at 12 bases. The CDR3, as DNA: TGTGCCAGCGCCCCCCCTAGCGGGGGGGGGACCCAGTACTTC. This gives the protein CASAPPSGGGTQYF.